The clone carrying this T cell receptor beta chain was recorded a few times. The antigen remains unidentified. These data originate in a study of T cell repertoires in cytomegalovirus infection. Overall study: Public TCR beta signatures provided an indication of both CMV infection and a matching HLA type. General observations from the study: Public TCR beta family frequency separated CMV-and-HLA carriers, including in an independent cohort. CMV-specific HLA-C-restricted TCR beta clonotypes dominated the ex vivo response.

TCRdb reanalysed the reads using MiXCR and keeps one entry per CDR3 protein. Here the sample spans 150,000 to 200,000 distinct CDR3 sequences, roughly 15% being singletons. The germline V gene has CDR1 SGHTA and CDR2 FQGNSA. Deletions cut 0 bases from V and 2 bases from J, with 17 bases between. The CDR3 spans 18 residues. The rearrangement uses TRBV7-2 and TRBJ1-3, with D possibly matching TRBD1 (5 bases). The sequence derives from a human donor in good health (CMV status not recorded). Some clones in this sample may be carry-over from other donors' samples. Input material: CD8+ T cells from PBMCs. The CDR3 is CASSLALGLAAAGNTIYF. The DNA for the CDR3 is TGTGCCAGCAGCTTAGCGCTGGGACTCGCAGCGGCTGGAAACACCATATATTTT. Using reference TRBV7-2 and TRBJ1-3 for the parts outside the CDR3, the full variable domain is GAGVSQSPSNKVTEKGKDVELRCDPISGHTALYWYRQSLGQGLEFLIYFQGNSAPDKSGLPSDRFSAERTGGSVSTLTIQRTQQEDSAVYLCASSLALGLAAAGNTIYFGEGSWLTVV.